This T cell receptor (beta chain) comes out of a study of CD8+CD57+ T cells in acquired aplastic anemia. Patients who underwent sequencing had shown CD8+CD57+ cell expansion by flow cytometry. This clonotype was seen many times. TCR beta VDJ and CDR3 profiles were obtained from a genomic DNA template. Each CDR3 protein gets one entry after TCRdb re-called the reads with MiXCR. Found here are a few hundred thousand distinct CDR3 sequences, almost 50% of them singletons; the top ten hold about 20%. Looked up from germline, CDR1 is WNHNN and CDR2 is SYGVQD (reference sequence). Trimming removed 3 bases at V and 8 bases at J, with 10 bases between. The CDR3 consists of 13 residues.

The sequenced material came from sorted CD4+, CD8+, or CD8+CD57+ T cells (not recorded which) from PBMCs. The origin of this receptor is a human donor with aplastic anemia. The chain couples TRBV10-1 to TRBJ1-4; D ambiguous. The CDR3 loop reads CASSEGQREKLFF. The CDR3, as DNA: TGCGCCAGCAGTGAAGGCCAGCGGGAAAAACTGTTTTTT.